Here is one TCR beta chain with its context. The sample comes from a study of glioma-infiltrating T cells. Turning to the study itself: Dexamethasone exposure before glioma surgery was limited to six or fewer days. Blood libraries targeted roughly 4.5- to 11-fold coverage of 750,000 to 1,000,000 T cells.

Using RNA template, CDR3s of TCR alpha and beta were amplified with iRepertoire arm-PCR. One-step reverse transcription and amplification started from approximately 100-400 ng of tissue mRNA or PBMC total RNA. TCRdb re-called the multiplex PCR reads with MiXCR, one entry per CDR3 protein. The sample has roughly 350,000 distinct CDR3 sequences; around 45% are singletons. The CDR3 length is 14 residues. Looked up from germline, CDR1 is LGHDT and CDR2 is YNNKEL (reference sequence). The V end lost 5 bases, the J end lost 14 bases, and 21 bases lay between the germline ends. The source material was glioma tissue, nonneoplastic brain tissue, or PBMCs (not recorded which). The chain joins TRBV3-1 to TRBJ1-4; D might be TRBD1 (5 bases). The TCR comes from a human donor with low-grade glioma or glioblastoma, undergoing nonglioma brain surgery, or in good health (not recorded which). CDR3 sequence (DNA): TGTGCCAGCAGCGTAGGAGCCGGGGCAGGGCCTCTGTTTTTT. Translated, it gives CASSVGAGAGPLFF. Full variable domain (remainder filled in from reference TRBV3-1 and TRBJ1-4): DTAVSQTPKYLVTQMGNDKSIKCEQNLGHDTMYWYKQDSKKFLKIMFSYNNKELIINETVPNRFSPKSPDKAHLNLHINSLELGDSAVYFCASSVGAGAGPLFFGSGTQLSVL.